This is a list of T cell receptor beta chains from one sample in a study of blood T cells in healthy people across ages. TCRdb re-derived calls from the 5' RACE reads in MiXCR, one entry per CDR3 protein. The sample has 710,000 or so distinct CDR3 sequences, roughly 32% seen once; the top ten hold over 15%. The sample taken for sequencing was blood. These receptors all stem from a woman of 80 years or more in good health. Each CDR3 is given with its conserved first and last residue. A D gene is named only where the DNA matches it firmly. Not every row has a clone size; where given, it reads once, few, many or a size class.

d_gene	v_gene	abundance	j_gene	CDR3aa	CDR3nt
TRBD1	TRBV29-1	many	TRBJ2-7	CSVENGRGLYDEQYF	TGCAGCGTTGAAAACGGCAGGGGGCTGTACGACGAGCAGTACTTC
-	TRBV20-1	-	TRBJ1-3	CSADTSAGTGNTIYF	TGCAGTGCTGACACCTCGGCAGGGACAGGAAACACCATATATTTT
TRBD2	TRBV25-1	many	TRBJ2-7	CASSLRGVAGNDEQYF	TGTGCCAGCAGCCTAAGAGGGGTAGCGGGGAACGACGAGCAGTACTTC
-	TRBV20-1	few	TRBJ1-6	CSALVSSYNSPLHF	TGCAGTGCTTTAGTCAGCTCCTATAATTCACCCCTCCACTTT
TRBD1	TRBV9	many	TRBJ2-6	CASSVPDRASSGANVLTF	TGTGCCAGCAGCGTACCGGACAGGGCCAGCTCTGGGGCCAACGTCCTGACTTTC
-	TRBV6-1	many	TRBJ2-3	CASSVETSTDTQYF	TGTGCCAGCAGCGTGGAGACGAGCACAGATACGCAGTATTTT
-	TRBV2	many	TRBJ2-7	CASSGGPPYEQYF	TGTGCCAGCAGTGGGGGTCCCCCCTACGAGCAGTACTTC
-	TRBV15	many	TRBJ1-6	CATSSGSDFYNSPLHF	TGTGCCACCAGCAGTGGTTCTGACTTTTATAATTCACCCCTCCACTTT
-	TRBV5-6	many	TRBJ1-6	CASSFQARYNSPLHF	TGTGCCAGCAGCTTCCAGGCTCGATATAATTCACCCCTCCACTTT
-	TRBV12-3/TRBV12-4	-	TRBJ2-3	CASSREGSGTDTQYF	TGTGCCAGCAGCCGTGAGGGGTCGGGCACAGATACGCAGTATTTT
-	TRBV2	few	TRBJ2-7	CASSTSRGGHWYEQYF	TGTGCCAGCAGTACATCCCGTGGCGGTCATTGGTACGAGCAGTACTTC
TRBD2	TRBV12-3/TRBV12-4	many	TRBJ2-1	CASSRSSGVEGYNEQFF	TGTGCCAGCAGTCGTTCTAGCGGGGTTGAAGGCTACAATGAGCAGTTCTTC
-	TRBV20-1	once	TRBJ2-7	CSARVWSGHEQYF	TGCAGTGCTAGAGTGTGGTCAGGGCACGAGCAGTACTTC
-	TRBV29-1	-	TRBJ2-1	CSVAAQGSYNEQFF	TGCAGCGTTGCAGCACAGGGCTCCTACAATGAGCAGTTCTTC
TRBD2	TRBV29-1	-	TRBJ2-7	CSASYSSGRYEQYF	TGCAGCGCCTCCTATTCTAGCGGGAGATACGAGCAGTACTTC
TRBD1	TRBV30	once	TRBJ1-2	CAWGGGQNYGYTF	TGTGCCTGGGGTGGGGGACAGAACTATGGCTACACCTTC
TRBD1	TRBV7-3	many	TRBJ2-3	CASSLTGQGAWDTQYF	TGTGCCAGCAGCTTAACGGGACAGGGGGCTTGGGATACGCAGTATTTT
-	TRBV7-2	many	TRBJ2-3	CASSLPTEHTQYF	TGTGCCAGCAGCCTACCGACAGAGCATACGCAGTATTTT
-	TRBV5-1	many	TRBJ2-1	CASSLGGGAHNEQFF	TGCGCCAGCAGCTTGGGAGGGGGGGCCCACAATGAGCAGTTCTTC
-	TRBV24-1	many	TRBJ1-2	CATSDGPTGGYTF	TGTGCCACCAGTGATGGTCCCACCGGGGGCTACACCTTC
-	TRBV5-1	many	TRBJ1-4	CASSSSRLPNEKLFF	TGCGCCAGCAGCTCATCTCGACTCCCGAATGAAAAACTGTTTTTT
-	TRBV15	-	TRBJ1-3	CATSRTVSSSGNTIYF	TGTGCCACCAGCAGAACAGTCTCCTCCTCTGGAAACACCATATATTTT
-	TRBV11-2	many	TRBJ2-5	CASSKRPLRGSQETQYF	TGTGCCAGCAGCAAGAGACCCCTCCGGGGGAGCCAAGAGACCCAGTACTTC
TRBD2	TRBV4-1	many	TRBJ2-1	CASSLRGLAGGTYNEQFF	TGCGCCAGCAGTCTAAGAGGACTAGCGGGGGGGACCTACAATGAGCAGTTCTTC
-	TRBV12-5	few	TRBJ2-7	CASGLTRTADYEQYF	TGTGCTAGTGGTTTGACCAGGACGGCCGACTACGAGCAGTACTTC
-	TRBV30	-	TRBJ1-2	CAWSMGRDYDYTF	TGTGCCTGGAGTATGGGGAGAGACTATGACTACACCTTC
TRBD1	TRBV30	-	TRBJ1-2	CAWRGHPGQDNYGYTF	TGTGCCTGGAGAGGGCACCCAGGACAGGACAACTATGGCTACACCTTC
-	TRBV7-9	many	TRBJ1-2	CASSLDTGGARYTF	TGTGCCAGCAGCTTAGATACAGGCGGGGCTCGCTACACCTTC
-	TRBV9	many	TRBJ1-2	CASSSRPGTDYYGYTF	TGTGCCAGCAGCTCTCGTCCGGGTACAGATTATTATGGCTACACCTTC
TRBD2	TRBV7-9	many	TRBJ2-1	CASSLASGTSGYNEQFF	TGTGCCAGCAGCTTAGCGAGTGGGACTAGCGGATACAATGAGCAGTTCTTC
TRBD1	TRBV5-6	many	TRBJ1-1	CASSATTGTNTAGTEAFF	TGTGCCAGCAGCGCAACGACAGGGACGAACACGGCGGGGACTGAAGCTTTCTTT
TRBD1	TRBV7-9	few	TRBJ1-4	CASSRGQGEILFF	TGTGCCAGCAGCCGGGGACAGGGAGAGATACTGTTTTTT
TRBD2	TRBV28	many	TRBJ2-5	CASSFVSGLAGGLGETQYF	TGTGCCAGCAGTTTCGTCAGCGGACTAGCGGGGGGGCTGGGGGAGACCCAGTACTTC
-	TRBV5-5	-	TRBJ2-1	CASSLHPRANNEQFF	TGTGCCAGCAGCTTGCACCCGAGGGCCAACAATGAGCAGTTCTTC
TRBD1	TRBV6-5	many	TRBJ2-7	CASSYSRDRGRKQYF	TGTGCCAGCAGTTACTCCCGGGACAGGGGGCGTAAGCAGTACTTC
-	TRBV5-1	-	TRBJ1-2	CASSPGGLGYTF	TGCGCCAGCAGCCCGGGGGGACTGGGCTACACCTTC
-	TRBV7-9	-	TRBJ1-6	CASSLRGEANSPLHF	TGTGCCAGCAGCTTAAGGGGGGAGGCCAATTCACCCCTCCACTTT
TRBD1	TRBV12-3/TRBV12-4	many	TRBJ2-1	CASSLLRTGVPNEQFF	TGTGCCAGCAGTTTACTTCGGACAGGGGTCCCCAATGAGCAGTTCTTC
-	TRBV3-1	-	TRBJ2-7	CASSQGPSSYEQYF	TGTGCCAGCAGCCAAGGGCCTAGCTCCTACGAGCAGTACTTC
-	TRBV10-3	-	TRBJ1-2	CAISEPSPGIGYGYTF	TGTGCCATCAGTGAGCCGAGCCCAGGGATCGGCTATGGCTACACCTTC
-	TRBV12-3/TRBV12-4	-	TRBJ1-6	CASSTSGGLGSPLHF	TGTGCCAGCAGTACCTCTGGAGGGTTGGGGTCACCCCTCCACTTT
TRBD1	TRBV5-6	-	TRBJ2-7	CASSASGTGGYEQYF	TGTGCCAGCAGCGCCTCCGGGACAGGGGGATACGAGCAGTACTTC